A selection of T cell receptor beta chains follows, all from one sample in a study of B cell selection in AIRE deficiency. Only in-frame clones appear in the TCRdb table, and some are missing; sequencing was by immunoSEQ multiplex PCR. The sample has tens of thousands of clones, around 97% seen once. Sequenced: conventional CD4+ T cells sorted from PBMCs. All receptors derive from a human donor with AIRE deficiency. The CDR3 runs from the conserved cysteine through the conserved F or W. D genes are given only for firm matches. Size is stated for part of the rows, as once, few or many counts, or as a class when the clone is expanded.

TGTGCCAGCAGTCGACGACAGGGGGCGTACAATGAGCAGTTCTTC CASSRRQGAYNEQFF TRBV6-1 TRBD1 . TRBJ2-1
TGTGCCAGCAGCCCTGTAGGGCGGACTCCCTTAAATGAGCAGTTCTTC CASSPVGRTPLNEQFF TRBV14 . once TRBJ2-1
TGTGCCAGCACTCAGGACAACCGCATAGGCTATGGCTACACCTTC CASTQDNRIGYGYTF TRBV28 . . TRBJ1-2
TGTGCCAGCAGTGAATATAAGGGAGCCCAAGAGACCCAGTACTTC CASSEYKGAQETQYF TRBV25-1 . . TRBJ2-5
TGTGCCTGGAGTGTACGTCAGGGGGCAAACACTGAAGCTTTCTTT CAWSVRQGANTEAFF TRBV30 TRBD1 . TRBJ1-1
TGTGCCAGCAGTTCGAGGGGATATAGCAATCAGCCCCAGCATTTT CASSSRGYSNQPQHF TRBV27 . . TRBJ1-5
TGTGCCAGCAGCTCCTTGGGGAGGGCCTTGGGTGAGCAGTTCTTC CASSSLGRALGEQFF TRBV5-6 TRBD2 . TRBJ2-1
TGTGCCAGCTGTGCTGGAGGAGGAGGGTTCTACGAGCAGTACTTC CASCAGGGGFYEQYF TRBV19 . once TRBJ2-7
TGTGCCAGCAGCCCTGGACTAGCGGTCGAAGAGACCCAGTACTTC CASSPGLAVEETQYF TRBV11-3 TRBD2 . TRBJ2-5
TGTGCCAGCAGTCTAGGGCTAGCGGGTTCCTCCTACAATGAGCAGTTCTTC CASSLGLAGSSYNEQFF TRBV7-2 TRBD2 . TRBJ2-1
TGTGCCAGCAGCTTCGAAGGACAGGGCGGCGGCTACACCTTC CASSFEGQGGGYTF TRBV7-9 TRBD1 . TRBJ1-2
TGCGCCAGCAGCCAGACCGGACTAGCAGACAATGAGCAGTTCTTC CASSQTGLADNEQFF TRBV4-3 TRBD2 . TRBJ2-1
TGTGCCAGCACCCTGGGACAGGGGGGCACTGAAGCTTTCTTT CASTLGQGGTEAFF TRBV28 TRBD1 . TRBJ1-1
TGTGCCAGCAGCTTAGATGATAGCGGGAGGGCTTTGGTGTACGAGCAGTACTTC CASSLDDSGRALVYEQYF TRBV7-1 TRBD2 . TRBJ2-7
TGTGCCAGCAGCACAGACGACGGGAGTGGGGGTGGCTCCTACGAGCAGTACTTC CASSTDDGSGGGSYEQYF TRBV7-6 . . TRBJ2-7
TGTGCCAGCAGCCGAGCGGGAGTGAACTACGAGCAGTACTTC CASSRAGVNYEQYF TRBV11-2 TRBD2 . TRBJ2-7
TGTGCCAGCAGTTCCAATTTCGGCGGGGAGCAGTACTTC CASSSNFGGEQYF TRBV6-5 . . TRBJ2-7
TGTGCCAGTAGTACGAGGACTAGCGGGAGCGAAAATGAGCAGTTCTTC CASSTRTSGSENEQFF TRBV19 TRBD2 . TRBJ2-1
TGTGCCAGCAGCTTATCTGGGACAGGGTCGAGTGGGACCCAGTACTTC CASSLSGTGSSGTQYF TRBV7-8 TRBD1 once TRBJ2-5
TGCGCCAGCAGCCAAGATGGGACAGTCCATACCGGGGAGCTGTTTTTT CASSQDGTVHTGELFF TRBV4-3 TRBD1 . TRBJ2-2
TGTGCCAGCAGCCATCCGTGGGGGACGCAGTATTTT CASSHPWGTQYF TRBV7-3 . . TRBJ2-3
TGTGCCAGCAGCCAACTTCCAAATACATTTCTAGGGGAGCAGTACTTC CASSQLPNTFLGEQYF TRBV14 . . TRBJ2-7
TGTGCCTGGAGTGTACCGCAGGGATTAACAGATACGCAGTATTTT CAWSVPQGLTDTQYF TRBV30 . . TRBJ2-3
TGCGCCAGCATTACCATCAGGGGGCAGAATCAGCCCCAGCATTTT CASITIRGQNQPQHF TRBV10-1 TRBD1 . TRBJ1-5
TGCGCCAGCATTACTAGCGAGAACACCGGGGAGCTGTTTTTT CASITSENTGELFF TRBV10-2 TRBD2 . TRBJ2-2
TGTGCCAGCAGTTGGGATAGACTAGCGGGGAACACCGGGGAGCTGTTTTTT CASSWDRLAGNTGELFF TRBV27 TRBD2 . TRBJ2-2
TGTGCCAGTAGTCCCCTAATTTCTAGCGGGGGCCGGAATGAGCAGTTCTTC CASSPLISSGGRNEQFF TRBV19 TRBD2 . TRBJ2-1
TGTGCCAGCAGCCAGGAGGGCAGTAGGCTTTATGGCTACACCTTC CASSQEGSRLYGYTF TRBV6-1 . . TRBJ1-2
TGTGCCAGCACCCGGGGTAGCGAGCAGTACTTC CASTRGSEQYF TRBV6-6 . . TRBJ2-7
TGTGCTAGTGGTTTGGTAGTAGGGACTAGCGGGTGGCAAGAGACCCAGTACTTC CASGLVVGTSGWQETQYF TRBV12-5 TRBD2 . TRBJ2-5
TGTGCCAGCAGTGAAGTGGGGCGGTACACTGAAGCTTTCTTT CASSEVGRYTEAFF TRBV25-1 . once TRBJ1-1
TGCAGCGTTGACAGAAGCAATGAGCAGTTCTTC CSVDRSNEQFF TRBV29-1 . . TRBJ2-1
TGTGCCAGTAGTATAAGTGCAGGGCGTCTGTCCTCCGAGCAGTACTTC CASSISAGRLSSEQYF TRBV19 . . TRBJ2-7
TGTGCCAGCAGCCAAGGGACAGGGATCGTAGAGACCCAGTACTTC CASSQGTGIVETQYF TRBV7-7 TRBD1 . TRBJ2-5
TGCGCCAGCAGCCAATGGACAGGGCAGTATGTCAATCAGCCCCAGCATTTT CASSQWTGQYVNQPQHF TRBV4-1 TRBD1 . TRBJ1-5
TGTGCCAGCAGCCTTGGGTCCCGAAACACCATATATTTT CASSLGSRNTIYF TRBV9 . . TRBJ1-3
TGTGCCAGCAGGAGGACATCGGAGGAAAAACTGTTTTTT CASRRTSEEKLFF TRBV6-6 . . TRBJ1-4
TGCGCCAGCAGCTTCCAGGGTAACTACGAGCAGTACTTC CASSFQGNYEQYF TRBV5-1 . few TRBJ2-7
TGTGCCAGCAGCGTAGCGCGGGCCAACTCTGGAAACACCATATATTTT CASSVARANSGNTIYF TRBV9 . . TRBJ1-3